This section outlines one T cell receptor (beta chain) sequence together with its context. Its target is unknown. The sample is drawn from a study of T cell clonotyping in hematopoietic cell transplantation. Repertoires were generated with immunoSEQ multiplex PCR, while TCRdb's copy carries only in-frame clones and drops some. In the table there are roughly 16,000 clones, 85% to 95% of which are singletons. The CDR3 covers 11 residues. CDR1 is GTSNPN, CDR2 SVGIG, per germline (reference sequence). With 5 bases clipped from V and 5 bases from J, the junction kept 1 base outside the gene matches. Study-wide findings and caveats: Broader posttransplant TCR repertoire diversity was predicted by graft donor and pretransplant recipient Inverse Simpson Index values. Recipient TCR diversity dropped after transplant; expanded clonotypes rose from day 30 to 180.

This TCR was sampled from a man aged 35-49 years in good health. Some clones in this sample may be carry-over from other donors' samples. This sequence joins TRBV30 and TRBJ2-5, with 8 bases aligning to TRBD1. The sequencing input was peripheral blood mononuclear cells. Here the CDR3 reads CAWSGGETQYF. DNA of the CDR3: TGTGCCTGGTCAGGGGGCGAGACCCAGTACTTC.